This passage covers 25 T cell receptor beta chains from one sample sequenced in a study of T cells in Graves' hyperthyroidism and ophthalmopathy. Regions amplified from RNA transcripts were the TCR beta CDR3 regions. Researchers ran a first-round RT-PCR on the TCR CDR3 using the HTBI primer set. TCRdb independently ran MiXCR on the multiplex PCR reads; one entry per CDR3 protein. This table holds about 560,000 distinct CDR3 sequences, 16% found once. The sample comprised blood. These receptors all come from a young woman with Graves' hyperthyroidism.

This chain joins TRBV6-1 and TRBJ1-5, with 7 nucleotides matching TRBD1. Germline V CDR1 and CDR2: MNHNS, SASEGT. J was trimmed by 11 bases and V by 6 bases; bases with no gene match: 19. The CDR3 totals 16 residues. This CDR3 reads CASRTISRARDSSQHF. As DNA, the CDR3 is TGTGCCAGCAGAACCATCTCACGGGCCCGGGACAGTTCCCAGCATTTT.

This clonotype was observed many times. V gene TRBV2 combines with J gene TRBJ1-1; D is undetermined. This CDR3 is 15 amino acids long. Trimming cost V 1 base and J 0 bases, with 9 bases left between them. Germline V CDR1 and CDR2: SNHLY, FYNNEI. For the CDR3, the DNA is TGTGCCAGCAGTGAAGGGGCAGCCTTGAACACTGAAGCTTTCTTT. Translating it yields CASSEGAALNTEAFF.

This clonotype came up many times. The rearrangement links TRBV24-1 to TRBJ1-2; D ambiguous. This CDR3 is 12 amino acids long. Germline values: CDR1 KGHDR, CDR2 SFDVKD. V was trimmed by 4 bases and J by 8 bases, leaving 10 bases between them. The DNA for the CDR3 is TGTGCCACCAGTGAGGGGAGGGAAGGCTACACCTTC. Residues: CATSEGREGYTF.

Ten or more counts support this clonotype. The chain carries TRBV7-2 and TRBJ1-1, with D unclear. Trimming left V 4 bases short and J 0 bases short, with 6 bases between. Per germline, CDR1 SGHTA and CDR2 FQGNSA. The CDR3 sequence is 13 residues long. The CDR3 region has the DNA TGTGCCAGCAGCTCCCAGATGAACACTGAAGCTTTCTTT. This translates into CASSSQMNTEAFF. The variable domain in full, completed from reference TRBV7-2 and TRBJ1-1, reads GAGVSQSPSNKVTEKGKDVELRCDPISGHTALYWYRQSLGQGLEFLIYFQGNSAPDKSGLPSDRFSAERTGGSVSTLTIQRTQQEDSAVYLCASSSQMNTEAFFGQGTRLTVV.

This CDR3 reads CASSLGFPSGNTIYF. Written as DNA, the CDR3 is TGTGCCAGCAGCTTAGGATTCCCCTCTGGAAACACCATATATTTT. The gene calls are TRBV7-2 and TRBJ1-3; D is undetermined. Trimming left V 1 base short and J 0 bases short, with 7 bases between. This CDR3 is built from 15 residues. CDR1 is SGHTA, CDR2 FQGNSA, per germline.

This clonotype was seen more than once but under ten times. The chain couples TRBV20-1 to TRBJ2-6; a possible D gene is TRBD1 (5 bases). Germline V lookup: CDR1 DFQATT, CDR2 SNEGSKA (reference sequence). The CDR3 length is 14 residues. Trimming removed 5 bases at V and 1 base at J, with 9 bases between. In DNA, the CDR3 is TGCAGTGCTGAAAGGGGATCTGGGGCCAACGTCCTGACTTTC. Amino acid sequence: CSAERGSGANVLTF.

This clonotype was seen more than once but under ten times. The chain recombines TRBV5-1 with TRBJ2-4, with D unclear. CDR1 is SGHRS, CDR2 YFSETQ, per germline. V was trimmed by 1 base and J by 5 bases, leaving 16 bases between them. The CDR3 covers 16 residues. The CDR3 sequence: CASSLWATSQQNIQYF. For the CDR3, the DNA is TGCGCCAGCAGCTTGTGGGCCACAAGCCAACAAAACATTCAGTACTTC.

V usage is TRBV7-2 and J usage is TRBJ2-1, with TRBD2 identical over 8 bases. The V gene end was trimmed by 5 bases and the J gene end by 8 bases; junction bases not matched to a gene: 14. Germline values: CDR1 SGHTA, CDR2 FQGNSA. The CDR3 extends over 16 amino acids. The CDR3 is CASSPLNGGAGDEQFF. In DNA form, the CDR3 reads TGTGCCAGCAGCCCATTAAACGGGGGGGCAGGGGATGAGCAGTTCTTC.

This rearrangement joins TRBV20-1 to TRBJ2-2; TRBD2 agrees at 9 bases. The germline gives CDR1 DFQATT, CDR2 SNEGSKA (reference sequence). V shed 0 bases and J 7 bases; nucleotides not matched to a gene: 6. The length of the CDR3 is 15 residues. The CDR3 loop reads CSARDRTSVGGELFF. The CDR3 bases are TGCAGTGCTAGAGATCGGACTAGCGTGGGCGGGGAGCTGTTTTTT.

Only a few counts were recorded for this clonotype. The CDR3 region is CASGDIWAGGRDTQYF. Written as DNA, the CDR3 is TGTGCTAGTGGTGACATCTGGGCGGGGGGCAGGGATACGCAGTATTTT. The chain joins TRBV12-5 to TRBJ2-3; 8 nucleotides agree with TRBD2. Germline trimming cut 5 bases from V and 6 bases from J; bases unmatched to any gene: 13. This CDR3 contains 16 residues. Germline assignment: CDR1 LGHNT and CDR2 FRNRAP.

The sample holds a few counts of this clonotype. The V and J genes are TRBV6-2 or TRBV6-3 and TRBJ2-7; 12 bases are shared with TRBD1. The germline CDR1 and CDR2 sequences are MNHEY and SVGEGT. The CDR3 totals 18 residues. The J segment lost 1 base and the V segment lost 4 bases, leaving 11 bases of the junction unmatched. Here the CDR3 DNA reads TGTGCCAGCAGTTCCGTCCCGGGACAGGGGGCGGTGTCCTACGAGCAGTACTTC. Its protein is CASSSVPGQGAVSYEQYF.

The J gene is TRBJ2-1, the V gene TRBV7-2; D possibly corresponds to TRBD1 (5 bases). The CDR3 covers 16 residues. Germline V CDR1 and CDR2: SGHTA, FQGNSA. V lost 5 bases and J lost 0, with 14 bases in between. DNA for the CDR3: TGTGCCAGCAGCCTTACTTCCGACAGCTCCTACAATGAGCAGTTCTTC. Translated, it gives CASSLTSDSSYNEQFF.

The chain couples TRBV28 to TRBJ2-3; 9 bases map to TRBD2. V lost 6 bases to trimming and J lost 4 bases; unmatched junction nucleotides: 8. The germline gives CDR1 MDHEN, CDR2 SYDVKM. The CDR3 runs to 15 residues. The CDR3 is CASSPTLAGPDTQYF. The CDR3 nucleotides read TGTGCCAGCAGCCCAACGCTAGCGGGGCCAGATACGCAGTATTTT.

In this sample, this clonotype turned up a few times. The chain joins TRBV19 to TRBJ1-5, with TRBD1 as a possible D gene (5 bases). Trimming removed 10 bases from V and 2 bases from J, with 24 bases in between. This CDR3 spans 17 amino acids. From germline, CDR1 is LNHDA and CDR2 SQIVND (reference sequence). CDR3 sequence reads: CATKRGREGAGNQPQHF. The CDR3 bases are TGTGCCACCAAGAGAGGCAGGGAGGGAGCAGGCAATCAGCCCCAGCATTTT.

Ten or more counts support this clonotype. The rearrangement joins TRBV6-1 to TRBJ2-7, with 7 bases matching TRBD1. The CDR3 extends over 14 amino acids. V gave up 8 bases and J gave up 0 bases; unmatched junction bases: 7. Germline CDR1 reads MNHNS; CDR2 reads SASEGT. In DNA form, the CDR3 reads TGTGCCAGCCAGAGGGGGCAGAGCTCCTACGAGCAGTACTTC. Its translation is CASQRGQSSYEQYF.

This clonotype was detected many times. The V and J genes are TRBV12-3 or TRBV12-4 and TRBJ2-7; D is perhaps TRBD2 (6 bases). The CDR3 extends over 14 amino acids. V gave up 5 bases and J gave up 1 base, with 12 bases separating them. For the CDR3, the DNA is TGTGCCAGCAGTGGGACTGGACTTTCCTACGAGCAGTACTTC. It yields the protein CASSGTGLSYEQYF.

This clonotype has a handful of counts. The chain carries TRBV5-8 and TRBJ1-1, with 8 nucleotides matching TRBD1. The J segment lost 0 bases and the V segment lost 6 bases, leaving 4 bases of the junction unmatched. From germline, CDR1 is SGHTS and CDR2 YDEGEE. This CDR3 is built from 14 residues. The CDR3 DNA follows: TGTGCCAGCATCCCCAGGGGGCTGAACACTGAAGCTTTCTTT. Translation gives CASIPRGLNTEAFF.

This clonotype was seen ten or more times. V gene TRBV7-9 combines with J gene TRBJ2-1; a weak D match, TRBD2 (6 bases). CDR1 is SEHNR and CDR2 is FQNEAQ in the germline V gene (reference sequence). Between the trimmed V and J ends, which lost 1 base and 13 bases, there was a span of 14 bases. CDR3 length equals 13 residues. Here the CDR3 reads CASSLGGLQSQFF. As DNA, the CDR3 is TGTGCCAGCAGCTTAGGGGGACTCCAGTCCCAGTTCTTC.

This clonotype occurred many times. The chain uses TRBV20-1 and TRBJ2-1; 12 positions agree with TRBD2. CDR1 is DFQATT and CDR2 is SNEGSKA in the germline V gene (reference sequence). This CDR3 has 13 residues. V was clipped by 2 bases and J by 12 bases; unmatched bases: 5. In DNA, the CDR3 is TGCAGTGCTAGACGGACTAGCGGGACAGGGCAGTTCTTC. Translation: CSARRTSGTGQFF.

The chain recombines TRBV12-3 or TRBV12-4 with TRBJ1-1, with D maybe TRBD1 (6 bases). CDR3 length: 13 amino acids. Trimming took off 4 bases at V and 6 bases at J, with 12 bases between the two ends. The CDR3, as DNA: TGTGCCAGCAGTTGGGCGGGGGCCGCTGAAGCTTTCTTT. It codes for CASSWAGAAEAFF.

This sequence joins TRBV20-1 and TRBJ2-1; no clear D. The germline V gene has CDR1 DFQATT and CDR2 SNEGSKA (reference sequence). With 2 bases removed from V and 2 bases from J, the gap between germline ends came to 13 bases. The CDR3 is 15 residues long. This CDR3 is CSARIHKLAYNEQFF. CDR3 nucleotide sequence: TGCAGTGCTAGAATACATAAGCTCGCCTACAATGAGCAGTTCTTC.

This chain uses TRBV29-1 with TRBJ2-7; TRBD2 agrees at 10 bases. CDR3 length equals 15 residues. The V segment lost 2 bases and the J segment 4 bases; nucleotides outside the gene matches: 8. Per germline, CDR1 SQVTM and CDR2 ANQGSEA. CDR3 sequence: CSVENLAGVKYEQYF. The DNA for the CDR3 is TGCAGCGTTGAAAATCTAGCGGGAGTCAAATACGAGCAGTACTTC.

This clonotype was recorded a few times. The chain employs TRBV5-6 and TRBJ1-1; D uncertain. Germline V CDR1 and CDR2: SGHDT, YYEEEE. The CDR3 length is 14 residues. V lost 0 bases and J 3 bases, leaving 9 bases between the germline ends. The CDR3, as DNA: TGTGCCAGCAGCTTGGCCAGGAGGGACACTGAAGCTTTCTTT. It is translated as CASSLARRDTEAFF. Full variable domain (remainder filled in from reference TRBV5-6 and TRBJ1-1): DAGVTQSPTHLIKTRGQQVTLRCSPKSGHDTVSWYQQALGQGPQFIFQYYEEEERQRGNFPDRFSGHQFPNYSSELNVNALLLGDSALYLCASSLARRDTEAFFGQGTRLTVV.

This chain uses TRBV14 with TRBJ1-2; D call uncertain. Germline V gene data show CDR1 as SGHDN and CDR2 as FVKESK. The CDR3 is made up of 13 amino acids. V lost 2 bases and J 5 bases, leaving 9 bases between the germline ends. CDR3 amino acids: CASSQTAKYGYTF. The CDR3 bases are TGTGCCAGCAGCCAAACAGCCAAATATGGCTACACCTTC.

This chain joins TRBV5-1 and TRBJ1-1; TRBD1 might be the D (5 bases). Germline V gene lookup returns CDR1 SGHRS and CDR2 YFSETQ. V was clipped by 2 bases and J by 4 bases, with 12 bases between them. This CDR3 comprises 14 residues. The DNA of the CDR3 is TGCGCCAGCAGCTTTTGGGTCCAGGGCACTGAAGCTTTCTTT. Translated: CASSFWVQGTEAFF.